The sample holds a few counts of the clone carrying this T cell receptor beta chain. The data were obtained in a study of T cell repertoires in aging, cancer and after chemotherapy. This CDR3 comprises 16 residues. Germline loops: CDR1 KGHDR, CDR2 SFDVKD. V was clipped by 5 bases and J by 4 bases, with 20 bases between them. Rearranged V-D-J TRB sequences were amplified with a mixed TRB-A/B primer pool. TCRdb fed the multiplex PCR reads into MiXCR, producing one record per CDR3 protein. The sample yields roughly 1,900 distinct CDR3 sequences, around 28% seen once. TCR beta rearrangements were amplified from peripheral blood genomic DNA.

The sample was blood. The chain uses TRBV24-1 and TRBJ2-7, with D perhaps being TRBD1 or TRBD2 (5 bases each). The receptor was derived from a human donor with a solid tumor. In DNA form, the CDR3 reads TGTGCCACCAGTGCCACGGGACGCAACGCGATTTACGAGCAGTACTTC. It translates to CATSATGRNAIYEQYF.